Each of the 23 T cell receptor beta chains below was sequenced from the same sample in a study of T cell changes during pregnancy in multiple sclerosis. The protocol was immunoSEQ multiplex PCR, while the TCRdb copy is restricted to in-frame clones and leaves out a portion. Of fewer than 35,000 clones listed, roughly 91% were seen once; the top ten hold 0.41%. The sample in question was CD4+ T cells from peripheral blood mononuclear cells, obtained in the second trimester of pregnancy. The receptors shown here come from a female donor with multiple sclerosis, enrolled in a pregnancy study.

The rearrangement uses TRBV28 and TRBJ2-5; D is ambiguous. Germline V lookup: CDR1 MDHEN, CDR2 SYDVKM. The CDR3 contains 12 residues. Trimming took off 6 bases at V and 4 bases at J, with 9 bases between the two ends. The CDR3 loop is CASSELRETQYF. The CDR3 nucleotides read TGTGCCAGCAGCGAGCTCCGAGAGACCCAGTACTTC.

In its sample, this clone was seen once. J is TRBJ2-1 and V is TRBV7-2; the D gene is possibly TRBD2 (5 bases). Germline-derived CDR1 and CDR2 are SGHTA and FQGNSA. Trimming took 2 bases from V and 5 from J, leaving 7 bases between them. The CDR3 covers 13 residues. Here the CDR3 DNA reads TGTGCCAGCAGCTTAAGACTAAACAATGAGCAGTTCTTC. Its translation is CASSLRLNNEQFF.

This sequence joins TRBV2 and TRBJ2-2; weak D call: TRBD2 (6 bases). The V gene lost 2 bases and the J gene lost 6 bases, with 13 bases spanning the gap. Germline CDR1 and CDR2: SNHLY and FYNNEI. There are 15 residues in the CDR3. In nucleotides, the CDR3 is TGTGCCAGCAGTGAACTAAGCGGGTTATCCGGGGAGCTGTTTTTT. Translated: CASSELSGLSGELFF. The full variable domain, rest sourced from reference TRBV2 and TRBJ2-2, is EPEVTQTPSHQVTQMGQEVILRCVPISNHLYFYWYRQILGQKVEFLVSFYNNEISEKSEIFDDQFSVERPDGSNFTLKIRSTKLEDSAMYFCASSELSGLSGELFFGEGSRLTVL.

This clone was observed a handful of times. The CDR3 is CASNRGSLNTGTAMKGYTF. CDR3 nucleotide sequence: TGTGCCAGTAATAGGGGGAGTCTAAACACCGGGACAGCAATGAAAGGCTACACCTTC. The chain combines TRBV19 with TRBJ1-2; 7 nucleotides match TRBD1. Germline V lookup: CDR1 LNHDA, CDR2 SQIVND (reference sequence). This CDR3 has 19 amino acids. J lost 8 bases, V lost 7 bases, and 28 bases had no gene match.

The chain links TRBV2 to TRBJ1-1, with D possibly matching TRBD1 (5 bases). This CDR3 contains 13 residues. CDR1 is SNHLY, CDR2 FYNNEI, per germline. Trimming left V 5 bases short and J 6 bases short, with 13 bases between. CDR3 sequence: CASSTTDSPEAFF. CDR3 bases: TGTGCCAGCAGTACCACAGACAGCCCTGAAGCTTTCTTT.

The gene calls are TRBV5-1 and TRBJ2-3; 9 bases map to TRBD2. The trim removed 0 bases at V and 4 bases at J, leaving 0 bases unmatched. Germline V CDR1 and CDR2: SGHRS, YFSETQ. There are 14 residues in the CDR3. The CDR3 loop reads CASSLGGRADTQYF. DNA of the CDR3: TGCGCCAGCAGCTTGGGCGGGAGGGCAGATACGCAGTATTTT.

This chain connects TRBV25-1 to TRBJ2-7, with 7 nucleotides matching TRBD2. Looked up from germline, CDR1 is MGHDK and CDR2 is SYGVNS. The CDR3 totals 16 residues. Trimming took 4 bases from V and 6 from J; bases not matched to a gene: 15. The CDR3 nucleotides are TGTGCCAGCAGTGCCTTCGGGACGTGGGAGGGTTTCGAGCAGTACTTC. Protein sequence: CASSAFGTWEGFEQYF.

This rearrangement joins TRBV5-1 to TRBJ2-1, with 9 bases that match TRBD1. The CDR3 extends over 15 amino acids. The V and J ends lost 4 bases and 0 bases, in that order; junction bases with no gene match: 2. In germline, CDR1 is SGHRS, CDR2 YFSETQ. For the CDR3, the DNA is TGCGCCAGCAGCGGGACAGGGAACTCCTACAATGAGCAGTTCTTC. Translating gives CASSGTGNSYNEQFF.

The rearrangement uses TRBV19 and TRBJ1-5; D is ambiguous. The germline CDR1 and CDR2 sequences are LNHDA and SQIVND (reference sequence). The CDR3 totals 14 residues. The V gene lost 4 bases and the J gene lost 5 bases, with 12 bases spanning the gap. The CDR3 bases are TGTGCCAGTAGTACCCACGAGGTCCATCAGCCCCAGCATTTT. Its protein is CASSTHEVHQPQHF.

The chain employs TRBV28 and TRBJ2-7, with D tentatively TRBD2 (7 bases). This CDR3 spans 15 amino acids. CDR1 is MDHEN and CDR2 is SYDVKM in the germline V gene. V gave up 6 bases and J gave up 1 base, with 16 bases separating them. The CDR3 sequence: CASSGGGVRSYEQYF. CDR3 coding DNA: TGTGCCAGCAGCGGAGGGGGGGTACGGTCCTACGAGCAGTACTTC.

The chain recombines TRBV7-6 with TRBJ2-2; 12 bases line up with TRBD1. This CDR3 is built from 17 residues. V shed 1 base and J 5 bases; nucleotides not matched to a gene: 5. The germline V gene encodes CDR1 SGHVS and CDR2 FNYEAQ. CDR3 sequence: CASSLGGQGAWTGELFF. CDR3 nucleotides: TGTGCCAGCAGCTTAGGGGGACAGGGGGCTTGGACCGGGGAGCTGTTTTTT.

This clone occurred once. CDR3 sequence: CASRGTGQSPLHF. In DNA form, the CDR3 reads TGTGCCAGCAGGGGGACAGGGCAATCACCCCTCCACTTT. V is TRBV6-6 and J is TRBJ1-6, with TRBD1 identical over 9 bases. The CDR3 has 13 residues. J lost 10 bases, V lost 6 bases, and 4 bases had no gene match. Germline CDR1 MNHNY, CDR2 SVGAGI (reference sequence).

The CDR3 region has the DNA TGCAGCTTCCTAGGACTAGCGGGAGCCTTCACAGATACGCAGTATTTT. Its translation is CSFLGLAGAFTDTQYF. The V call is TRBV29-1, the J call TRBJ2-3; 13 nucleotides align to TRBD2. The CDR3 runs 16 residues. Unmatched junction bases numbered 10, after V lost 8 bases and J lost 2 bases. Germline loops: CDR1 SQVTM, CDR2 ANQGSEA.

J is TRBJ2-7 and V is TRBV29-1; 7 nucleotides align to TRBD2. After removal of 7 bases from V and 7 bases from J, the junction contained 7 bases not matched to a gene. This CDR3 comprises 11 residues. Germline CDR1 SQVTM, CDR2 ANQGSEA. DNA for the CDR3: TGCAGCGGTCGACTCGGGAGGGAGCAGTACTTC. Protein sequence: CSGRLGREQYF.

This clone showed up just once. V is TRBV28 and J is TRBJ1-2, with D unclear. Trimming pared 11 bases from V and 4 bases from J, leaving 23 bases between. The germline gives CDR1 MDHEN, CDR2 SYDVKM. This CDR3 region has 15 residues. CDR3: CASTTRRRRGYGYTF. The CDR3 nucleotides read TGTGCCTCTACAACCCGCCGGAGGCGGGGCTATGGCTACACCTTC.

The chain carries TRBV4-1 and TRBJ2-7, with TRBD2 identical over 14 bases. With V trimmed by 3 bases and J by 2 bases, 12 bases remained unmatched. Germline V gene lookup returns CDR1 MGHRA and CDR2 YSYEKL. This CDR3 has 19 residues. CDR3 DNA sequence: TGCGCCAGCAGCCAGGGTAGTGGACTAGCGGGAGGTAGGCCCTACGAGCAGTACTTC. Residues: CASSQGSGLAGGRPYEQYF.

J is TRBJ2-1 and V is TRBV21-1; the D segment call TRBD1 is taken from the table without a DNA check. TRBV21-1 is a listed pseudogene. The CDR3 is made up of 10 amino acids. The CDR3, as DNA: TGTGCCAGCAGCCCCATTGAGCAGTTCTTC. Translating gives CASSPIEQFF.

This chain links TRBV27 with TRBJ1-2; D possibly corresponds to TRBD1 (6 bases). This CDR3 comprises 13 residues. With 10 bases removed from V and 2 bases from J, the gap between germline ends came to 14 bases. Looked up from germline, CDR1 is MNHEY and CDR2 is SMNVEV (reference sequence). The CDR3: CATRTTGNYGYTF. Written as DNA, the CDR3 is TGTGCCACCAGGACGACAGGAAACTATGGCTACACCTTC.

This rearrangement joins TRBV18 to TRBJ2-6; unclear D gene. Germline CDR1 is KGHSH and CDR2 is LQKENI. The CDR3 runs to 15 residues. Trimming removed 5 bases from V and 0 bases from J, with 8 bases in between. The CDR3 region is CASSSLDSGANVLTF. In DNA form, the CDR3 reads TGTGCCAGCTCATCCTTAGACTCTGGGGCCAACGTCCTGACTTTC.

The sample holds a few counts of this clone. The CDR3 loop reads CAWSGQGLGETQYF. The CDR3 DNA follows: TGTGCCTGGAGTGGCCAGGGGTTAGGGGAGACCCAGTACTTC. J is TRBJ2-5 and V is TRBV30, with D perhaps TRBD1 (6 bases). CDR1 is GTSNPN, CDR2 SVGIG, per germline (reference sequence). The CDR3 is 14 residues long. Between the trimmed V and J ends, which lost 1 base and 5 bases, there was a span of 14 bases.

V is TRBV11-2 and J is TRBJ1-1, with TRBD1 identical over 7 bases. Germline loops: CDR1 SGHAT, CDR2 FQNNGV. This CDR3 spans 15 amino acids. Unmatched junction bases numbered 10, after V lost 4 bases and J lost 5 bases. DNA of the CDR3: TGTGCCAGCAGCTCCTCCCCGGGCAGGGGGACTGAAGCTTTCTTT. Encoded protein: CASSSSPGRGTEAFF.

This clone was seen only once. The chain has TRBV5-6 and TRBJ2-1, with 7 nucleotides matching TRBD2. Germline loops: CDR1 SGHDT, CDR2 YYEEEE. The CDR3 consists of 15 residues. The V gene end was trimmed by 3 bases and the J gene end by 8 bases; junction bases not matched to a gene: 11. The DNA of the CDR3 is TGTGCCAGCAGCTATCCAGCGGGAAATTCCGATGAGCAGTTCTTC. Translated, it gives CASSYPAGNSDEQFF.

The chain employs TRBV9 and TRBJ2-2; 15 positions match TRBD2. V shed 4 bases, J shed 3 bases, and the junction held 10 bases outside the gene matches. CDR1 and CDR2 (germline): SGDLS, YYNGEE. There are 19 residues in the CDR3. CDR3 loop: CASSSGTSGRPPYTGELFF. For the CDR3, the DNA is TGTGCCAGCAGCTCCGGGACTAGCGGGAGGCCTCCTTACACCGGGGAGCTGTTTTTT.